This TCR beta chain originates from a study of Graves' ophthalmopathy and Graves' hyperthyroidism. Points on this clonotype: As yet, its antigen is unknown.

As the template, RNA transcripts were used to amplify TCR beta CDR3 regions. Following a first-round RT-PCR that used HTBI primers, a second-round multiplex PCR was carried out. TCRdb independently ran MiXCR on the multiplex PCR reads; one entry per CDR3 protein. The data show under 800,000 distinct CDR3 sequences, 22% seen once. Aged 18 to 65, hyperthyroidism patients had new diagnoses of under 2 months' duration. PBMCs stemmed from more than 9.5 ml of fresh peripheral blood. Whole-study results and caveats: Thyroid clonotypes that were expanded above 0.001 frequency mostly also appeared in blood.

Germline values: CDR1 MNHEY, CDR2 SVGEGT. The CDR3 consists of 11 residues. V lost 5 bases and J lost 4, with 6 bases in between. This TCR was sampled from a young woman with stable Graves' hyperthyroidism. Some clones in this sample may be carry-over from other donors' samples. The sample was peripheral blood. This rearrangement joins TRBV6-2 or TRBV6-3 to TRBJ2-7; D gene ambiguous. Here the CDR3 reads CASSPMYEQYF. In nucleotides, the CDR3 is TGTGCCAGCAGTCCCATGTACGAGCAGTACTTC.